Each of the 9 T cell receptor beta chains below was sequenced from the same sample in a study of blood T cell repertoires in COVID-19. The table came from immunoSEQ multiplex PCR; TCRdb's copy has only in-frame clones and leaves some out. The table shows under 500,000 clones, with approximately 90% occurring only once. The sequenced sample consisted of PBMCs or T cells enriched from blood (not recorded which). The source is a woman between 18 and 30 years old with acute COVID-19.

The rearrangement links TRBV15 to TRBJ2-2; the match to TRBD1 covers 11 bases. This CDR3 has 15 amino acids. V dropped 4 bases and J dropped 3; count of bases not matched to a gene: 1. Germline lookup yields CDR1 LNHNV and CDR2 YYDKDF (reference sequence). In DNA form, the CDR3 reads TGTGCCACCAGCAAGGGACAGGGGGACACCGGGGAGCTGTTTTTT. The encoded protein is CATSKGQGDTGELFF.

The chain combines TRBV18 with TRBJ1-2; D unclear. The CDR3 has 11 residues. With 5 bases removed from V and 7 bases from J, the gap between germline ends came to 8 bases. Germline-derived CDR1 and CDR2 are KGHSH and LQKENI. Here the CDR3 DNA reads TGTGCCAGCTCATCGTCGGTTGGCTACACCTTC. Its translation: CASSSSVGYTF.

V gene TRBV20-1 combines with J gene TRBJ1-5; 8 bases are a match to TRBD1. Germline CDR1 is DFQATT and CDR2 is SNEGSKA (reference sequence). V gave up 5 bases and J gave up 4 bases; unmatched junction bases: 4. This CDR3 comprises 13 residues. The CDR3 nucleotides are TGCAGTGCTGGTGACAGGGGAAATCAGCCCCAGCATTTT. This translates into CSAGDRGNQPQHF.

The J gene is TRBJ1-6, the V gene TRBV6-2 or TRBV6-3; D gene ambiguous. Germline assignment: CDR1 MNHEY and CDR2 SVGEGT. V dropped 5 bases and J dropped 9 bases, with 11 bases sitting between them. CDR3 length: 13 amino acids. CDR3 amino acids: CASSGYSSSPLHF. The CDR3, as DNA: TGTGCCAGCAGTGGTTATTCGAGTTCACCCCTCCACTTT.

The gene calls are TRBV12-3 or TRBV12-4 and TRBJ2-7, with 10 bases aligning to TRBD1. With V trimmed by 5 bases and J by 5 bases, 3 bases remained unmatched. CDR3 size: 13 residues. The CDR3 region has the DNA TGTGCCAGCAGTCCGGGACAGGGGAACGAGCAGTACTTC. It specifies CASSPGQGNEQYF.

The chain couples TRBV27 to TRBJ1-2, with D maybe TRBD1 (5 bases). Deletions cut 8 bases from V and 5 bases from J, with 9 bases between. The CDR3 is made up of 11 amino acids. Germline V gene sequence: CDR1 MNHEY, CDR2 SMNVEV (reference sequence). In DNA form, the CDR3 reads TGTGCCAGCGGGAAGGGGTATGGCTACACCTTC. Translated: CASGKGYGYTF.

The chain links TRBV28 to TRBJ2-6, with a possible D match to TRBD2 (7 bases). Between the trimmed V and J ends, which lost 6 bases and 0 bases, there was a span of 12 bases. Looked up from germline, CDR1 is MDHEN and CDR2 is SYDVKM. This CDR3 has 16 residues. CDR3 loop: CASSEGGGSGANVLTF. The CDR3 DNA follows: TGTGCCAGCAGCGAAGGGGGGGGCTCTGGGGCCAACGTCCTGACTTTC.

The chain recombines TRBV4-1 with TRBJ2-2; 10 positions agree with TRBD2. CDR3 length equals 16 residues. The V segment lost 1 base and the J segment 4 bases; nucleotides outside the gene matches: 3. Germline lookup yields CDR1 MGHRA and CDR2 YSYEKL. CDR3 residues: CASSQVLAGGTGELFF. The CDR3 region has the DNA TGCGCCAGCAGCCAAGTATTAGCGGGAGGCACCGGGGAGCTGTTTTTT.

A note on this clone: At one boundary the junction diverges from the germline segment, which might be a read error. The rearrangement links TRBV6-1 to TRBJ2-7; TRBD1 is a possible D gene (6 bases). The CDR3 extends over 10 amino acids. Per germline, CDR1 MNHNS and CDR2 SASEGT. CDR3 sequence (DNA): TGTGCCAGCAGTGAAGTGGGACAAACATTC. Translating gives CASSEVGQTF.